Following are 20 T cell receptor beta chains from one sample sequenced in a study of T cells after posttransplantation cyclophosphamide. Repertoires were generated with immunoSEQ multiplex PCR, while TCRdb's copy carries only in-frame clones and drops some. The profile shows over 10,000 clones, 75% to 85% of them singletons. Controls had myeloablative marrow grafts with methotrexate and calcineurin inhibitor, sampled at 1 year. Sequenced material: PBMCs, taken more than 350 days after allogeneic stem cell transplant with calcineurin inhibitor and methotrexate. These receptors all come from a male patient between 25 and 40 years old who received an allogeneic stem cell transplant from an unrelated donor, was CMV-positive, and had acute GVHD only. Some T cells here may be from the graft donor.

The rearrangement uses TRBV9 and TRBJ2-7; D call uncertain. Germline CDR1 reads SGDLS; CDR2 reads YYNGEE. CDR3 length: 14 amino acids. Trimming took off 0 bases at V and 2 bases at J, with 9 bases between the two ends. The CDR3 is CASSVGGNTYEQYF. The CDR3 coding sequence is TGTGCCAGCAGCGTAGGAGGTAATACCTACGAGCAGTACTTC.

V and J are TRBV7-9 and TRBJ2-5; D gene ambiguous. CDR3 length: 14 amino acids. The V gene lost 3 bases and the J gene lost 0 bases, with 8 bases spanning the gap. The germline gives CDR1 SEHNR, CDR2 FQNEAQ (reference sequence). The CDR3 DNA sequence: TGTGCCAGCAGCTTGACACAAAACCAAGAGACCCAGTACTTC. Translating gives CASSLTQNQETQYF. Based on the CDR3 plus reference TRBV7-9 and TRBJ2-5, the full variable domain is DTGVSQNPRHKITKRGQNVTFRCDPISEHNRLYWYRQTLGQGPEFLTYFQNEAQLEKSRLLSDRFSAERPKGSFSTLEIQRTEQGDSAMYLCASSLTQNQETQYFGPGTRLLVL.

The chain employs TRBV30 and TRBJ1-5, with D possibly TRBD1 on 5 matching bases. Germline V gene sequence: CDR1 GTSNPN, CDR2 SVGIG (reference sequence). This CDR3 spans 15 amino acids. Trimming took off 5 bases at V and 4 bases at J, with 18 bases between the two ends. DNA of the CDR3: TGTGCCTGGCAAACGGGGCAGGGAGGTAATCAGCCCCAGCATTTT. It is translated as CAWQTGQGGNQPQHF.

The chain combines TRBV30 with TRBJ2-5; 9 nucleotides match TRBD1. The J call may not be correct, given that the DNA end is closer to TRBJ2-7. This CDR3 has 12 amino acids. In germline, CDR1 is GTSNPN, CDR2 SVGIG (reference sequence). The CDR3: CAADRGFYEQYF. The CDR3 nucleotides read TGTGCGGCGGACAGGGGATTTTACGAGCAGTACTTC.

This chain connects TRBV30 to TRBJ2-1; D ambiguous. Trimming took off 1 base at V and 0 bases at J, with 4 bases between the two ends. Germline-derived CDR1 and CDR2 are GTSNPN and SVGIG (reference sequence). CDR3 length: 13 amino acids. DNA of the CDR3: TGTGCCTGGAGTGGCAGCTCCTACAATGAGCAGTTCTTC. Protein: CAWSGSSYNEQFF.

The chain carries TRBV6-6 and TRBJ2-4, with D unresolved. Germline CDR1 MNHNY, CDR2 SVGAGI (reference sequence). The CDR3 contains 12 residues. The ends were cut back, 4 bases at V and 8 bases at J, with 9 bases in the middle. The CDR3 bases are TGTGCCAGCAGTTCCCACGAGGACATTCAGTACTTC. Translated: CASSSHEDIQYF.

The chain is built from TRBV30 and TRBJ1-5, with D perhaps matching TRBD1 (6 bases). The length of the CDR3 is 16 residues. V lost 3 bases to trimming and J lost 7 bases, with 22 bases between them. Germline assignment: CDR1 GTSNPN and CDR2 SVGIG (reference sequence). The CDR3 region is CAWRPPGRGAGQPQHF. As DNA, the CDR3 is TGTGCCTGGAGACCCCCGGGGAGGGGGGCCGGGCAGCCCCAGCATTTT.

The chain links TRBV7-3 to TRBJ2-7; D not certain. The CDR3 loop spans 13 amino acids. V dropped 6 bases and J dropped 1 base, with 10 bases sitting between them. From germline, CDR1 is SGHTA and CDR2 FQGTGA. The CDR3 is CASSLDGSYEQYF. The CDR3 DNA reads TGTGCCAGCAGTCTAGATGGGTCCTACGAGCAGTACTTC.

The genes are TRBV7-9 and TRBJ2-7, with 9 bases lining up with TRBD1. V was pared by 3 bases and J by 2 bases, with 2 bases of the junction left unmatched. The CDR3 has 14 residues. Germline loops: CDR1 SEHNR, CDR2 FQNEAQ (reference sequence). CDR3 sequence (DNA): TGTGCCAGCAGCTTGTGGGACAGGGCCTACGAGCAGTACTTC. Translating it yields CASSLWDRAYEQYF.

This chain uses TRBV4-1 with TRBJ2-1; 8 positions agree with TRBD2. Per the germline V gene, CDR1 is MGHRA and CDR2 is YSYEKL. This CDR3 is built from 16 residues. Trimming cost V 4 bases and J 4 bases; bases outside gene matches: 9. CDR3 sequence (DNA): TGCGCCAGCAGCCTAGGTCTTAGCGGGGTGTACAATGAGCAGTTCTTC. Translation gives CASSLGLSGVYNEQFF.

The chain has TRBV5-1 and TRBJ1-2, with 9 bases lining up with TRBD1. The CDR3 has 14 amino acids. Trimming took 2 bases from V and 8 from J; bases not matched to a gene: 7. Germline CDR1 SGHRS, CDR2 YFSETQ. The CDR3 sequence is CASSLTGTGNGYTF. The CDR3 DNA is TGCGCCAGCAGCTTAACCGGGACAGGGAACGGCTACACCTTC.

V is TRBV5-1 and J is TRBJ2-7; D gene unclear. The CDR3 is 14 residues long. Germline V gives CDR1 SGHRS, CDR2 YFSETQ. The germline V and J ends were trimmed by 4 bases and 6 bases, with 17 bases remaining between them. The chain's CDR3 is CASSPDPPVLEQYF. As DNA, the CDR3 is TGCGCCAGCAGCCCTGATCCGCCAGTTCTCGAGCAGTACTTC.

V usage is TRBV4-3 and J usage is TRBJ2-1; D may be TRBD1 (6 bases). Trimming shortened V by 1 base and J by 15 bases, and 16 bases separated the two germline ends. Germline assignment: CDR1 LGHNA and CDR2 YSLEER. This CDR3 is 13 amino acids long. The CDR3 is CASSQGFLGTPFF. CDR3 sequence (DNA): TGCGCCAGCAGCCAAGGTTTCCTCGGGACACCGTTCTTC.

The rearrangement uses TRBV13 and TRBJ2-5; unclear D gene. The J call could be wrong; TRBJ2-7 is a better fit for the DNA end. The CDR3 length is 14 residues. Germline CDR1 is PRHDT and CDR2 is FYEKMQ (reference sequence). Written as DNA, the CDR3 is TGTGCCAGCAGCTCACGAACAGATTCCTACGAGCAGTACTTC. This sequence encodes CASSSRTDSYEQYF.

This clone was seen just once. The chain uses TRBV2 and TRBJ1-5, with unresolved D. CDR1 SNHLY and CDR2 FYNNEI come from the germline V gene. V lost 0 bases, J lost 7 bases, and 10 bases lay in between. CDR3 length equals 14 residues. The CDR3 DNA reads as TGTGCCAGCAGTGAAGCGTCGGGGAGGCAGCCCCAGCATTTT. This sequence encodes CASSEASGRQPQHF.

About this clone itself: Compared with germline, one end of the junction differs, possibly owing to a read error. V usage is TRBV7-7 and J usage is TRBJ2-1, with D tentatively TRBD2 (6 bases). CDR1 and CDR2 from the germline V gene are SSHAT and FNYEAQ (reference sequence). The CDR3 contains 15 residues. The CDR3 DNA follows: TGTGCTAGCAGCTTAGTCGGGGGTACTTCGGGTGAGCAGTTCTTC. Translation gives CASSLVGGTSGEQFF.

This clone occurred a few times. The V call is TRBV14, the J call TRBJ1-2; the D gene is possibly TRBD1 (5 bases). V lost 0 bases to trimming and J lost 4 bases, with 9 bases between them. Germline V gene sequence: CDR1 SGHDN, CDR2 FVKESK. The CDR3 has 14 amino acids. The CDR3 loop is CASSQDRRGYGYTF. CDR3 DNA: TGTGCCAGCAGCCAAGATCGGAGGGGCTATGGCTACACCTTC.

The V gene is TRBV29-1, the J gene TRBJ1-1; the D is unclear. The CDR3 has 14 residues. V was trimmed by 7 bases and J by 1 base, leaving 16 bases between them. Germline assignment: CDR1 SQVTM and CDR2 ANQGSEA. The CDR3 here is CSAAAGLTNTEAFF. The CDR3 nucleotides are TGCAGCGCAGCGGCAGGACTGACGAACACTGAAGCTTTCTTT.

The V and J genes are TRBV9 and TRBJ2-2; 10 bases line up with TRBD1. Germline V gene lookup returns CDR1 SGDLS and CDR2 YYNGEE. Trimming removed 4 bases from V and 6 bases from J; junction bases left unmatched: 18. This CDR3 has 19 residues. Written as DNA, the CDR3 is TGTGCCAGCAGCAGGGACAGGGGACGTTCTGGCTCTGAGGCCGGGGAGCTGTTTTTT. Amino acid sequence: CASSRDRGRSGSEAGELFF.

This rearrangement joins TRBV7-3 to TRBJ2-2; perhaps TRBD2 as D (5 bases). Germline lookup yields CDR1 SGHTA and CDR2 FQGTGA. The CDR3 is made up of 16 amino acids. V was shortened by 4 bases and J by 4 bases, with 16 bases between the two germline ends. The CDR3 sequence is CASSSSFGVGTGELFF. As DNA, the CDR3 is TGTGCCAGCAGCTCGTCCTTCGGGGTAGGCACCGGGGAGCTGTTTTTT.